Following are 14 T cell receptor beta chains from one sample sequenced in a study of CD4 and CD8 cells across lung adenocarcinoma regions. MiXCR, run by TCRdb on the PCR reads, gives a single entry per CDR3 protein. The sample yields 8,200 or so distinct CDR3 sequences, roughly 54% seen once. The sequencing input was CD4+ T cells from the center of a lung tumor. These receptors all come from a female donor with lung adenocarcinoma. The CD4 and CD8 labels of this study may be unreliable.

This clonotype is a singleton in its sample. The rearrangement links TRBV6-1 to TRBJ2-3, with TRBD1 as a possible D gene (6 bases). V was clipped by 6 bases and J by 9 bases, with 19 bases between them. This CDR3 spans 14 amino acids. Germline V gene data show CDR1 as MNHNS and CDR2 as SASEGT. The CDR3 coding sequence is TGTGCCAGCAGAATGACAGGAGAGCAAGAGACGCAGTATTTT. Encoded protein: CASRMTGEQETQYF.

The table lists this clonotype with a few counts. The rearrangement uses TRBV20-1 and TRBJ2-5; D is undetermined. V dropped 8 bases and J dropped 5 bases, with 15 bases sitting between them. Germline CDR1 DFQATT, CDR2 SNEGSKA (reference sequence). This CDR3 spans 12 amino acids. CDR3 DNA sequence: TGCAGTACACAAAGAGGTTCGGAGACCCAGTACTTC. Translated: CSTQRGSETQYF.

The V call is TRBV6-5, the J call TRBJ1-6; D gene unclear. The CDR3 consists of 14 residues. Trimming cost V 2 bases and J 8 bases, with 10 bases left between them. Per the germline V gene, CDR1 is MNHEY and CDR2 is SVGAGI. The CDR3 region has the DNA TGTGCCAGCAGTTACGAGGGTCGGGATTCACCCCTCCACTTT. Translation gives CASSYEGRDSPLHF.

The chain couples TRBV27 to TRBJ2-3, with a possible D match to TRBD2 (6 bases). The V gene's germline CDR1 is MNHEY and CDR2 SMNVEV (reference sequence). The germline V and J ends were trimmed by 5 bases and 11 bases, with 29 bases remaining between them. The CDR3 has 17 amino acids. CDR3 loop: CASSTTTGECAKNMQYF. CDR3 nucleotides: TGTGCCAGCAGTACCACCACGGGGGAGTGTGCCAAAAACATGCAGTATTTT.

A word on this clonotype: At one boundary the junction diverges from the germline segment, which might be a read error. The chain has TRBV27 and TRBJ2-5, with D perhaps being TRBD1 or TRBD2 (6 bases each). CDR1 MNHEY and CDR2 SMNVEV come from the germline V gene (reference sequence). The CDR3 is 15 residues long. Here the CDR3 DNA reads TGTGCCGGCAGCAACGGGGGCGGGGACCAAGACACTCAGTACTTC. It translates to CAGSNGGGDQDTQYF.

The rearrangement links TRBV4-3 to TRBJ1-2; TRBD1 might be the D (5 bases). The CDR3 extends over 13 amino acids. The V end was cut by 3 bases, the J end by 7 bases, with 12 bases between. Germline CDR1 LGHNA, CDR2 YSLEER. CDR3 sequence: CASSQGRASGYTF. The CDR3 DNA reads TGCGCCAGCAGCCAGGGCAGGGCTTCTGGCTACACCTTC.

This chain connects TRBV6-1 to TRBJ2-1; 9 bases match TRBD1. Trimming cost V 3 bases and J 6 bases; bases outside gene matches: 6. The CDR3 covers 15 residues. Germline V gene data show CDR1 as MNHNS and CDR2 as SASEGT. The DNA of the CDR3 is TGTGCCAGCAGTGAGGGGACAGGGAGGTTCAATGAGCAGTTCTTC. Encoded protein: CASSEGTGRFNEQFF.

Only a few counts were recorded for this clonotype. The genes are TRBV24-1 and TRBJ2-5; 7 nucleotides match TRBD2. Germline V gene data show CDR1 as KGHDR and CDR2 as SFDVKD. J was trimmed by 2 bases and V by 5 bases; bases with no gene match: 7. The CDR3 totals 15 residues. Written as DNA, the CDR3 is TGTGCCACCAGTGTGGGGAGGGAACTACAAGAGACCCAGTACTTC. Encoded protein: CATSVGRELQETQYF.

As regards this clonotype: Here the CDR3 omits its conserved ending phenylalanine or tryptophan, so a read error is the likely source. The limits of the CDR3 on the DNA are not certain, so only TCRdb's listed CDR3 is given. The J gene is TRBJ2-1, the V gene TRBV30; the DNA was not used to check the table's D call, TRBD1. The CDR3 sequence runs 19 residues, both termini included. CDR1 is GTSNPN and CDR2 is SVGIG in the germline V gene (reference sequence). The CDR3 is CAWISPGADGGVTRPSCRP.

This sequence joins TRBV10-1 and TRBJ2-1; TRBD1 matches 7 bases. Unmatched junction bases numbered 6, after V lost 4 bases and J lost 3 bases. CDR1 and CDR2 (germline): WNHNN, SYGVQD (reference sequence). The CDR3 is 15 amino acids. DNA of the CDR3: TGCGCCAGCAGTGGAGGACAGGATTTCTACAATGAGCAGTTCTTC. Translating gives CASSGGQDFYNEQFF.

This clonotype has only a few counts. The chain combines TRBV7-6 with TRBJ1-2; D might be TRBD1 (6 bases). V dropped 5 bases and J dropped 2 bases, with 12 bases sitting between them. CDR3 length: 14 residues. Looked up from germline, CDR1 is SGHVS and CDR2 is FNYEAQ. This chain's CDR3 is CASSRGTGNYGYTF. CDR3 bases: TGTGCCAGCAGCAGGGGAACAGGGAACTATGGCTACACCTTC.

This chain connects TRBV28 to TRBJ2-1, with TRBD1 identical over 12 bases. The J segment lost 8 bases and the V segment lost 7 bases, leaving 9 bases of the junction unmatched. The CDR3 totals 15 residues. Germline CDR1 and CDR2: MDHEN and SYDVKM. CDR3 protein: CASTLPGQGADEQFF. In DNA form, the CDR3 reads TGTGCCAGCACCTTACCGGGACAGGGGGCCGATGAGCAGTTCTTC. The full variable domain, with the rest looked up from reference TRBV28 and TRBJ2-1, is DVKVTQSSRYLVKRTGEKVFLECVQDMDHENMFWYRQDPGLGLRLIYFSYDVKMKEKGDIPEGYSVSREKKERFSLILESASTNQTSMYLCASTLPGQGADEQFFGPGTRLTVL.

By share of the sample, this clonotype is large. The J gene is TRBJ2-1, the V gene TRBV6-1; 9 bases match TRBD1. Trimming at V came to 6 bases and at J to 12 bases, leaving 12 bases not matched to a gene. The CDR3 contains 14 residues. Germline CDR1 is MNHNS and CDR2 is SASEGT. This CDR3 is CASRSGTGLVRQFF. CDR3 in DNA: TGTGCCAGCAGGTCCGGGACAGGGCTCGTTAGGCAGTTCTTC.

The gene calls are TRBV27 and TRBJ2-1; TRBD1 might be the D (6 bases). V lost 5 bases and J lost 0, with 23 bases in between. Looked up from germline, CDR1 is MNHEY and CDR2 is SMNVEV (reference sequence). The CDR3 loop spans 19 amino acids. CDR3 sequence: CASSVIGLPLGASYNEQFF. In DNA, the CDR3 is TGTGCCAGCAGTGTAATAGGTCTACCATTGGGGGCCTCCTACAATGAGCAGTTCTTC.